One and the same sample provided the 23 T cell receptor beta chains below, sequenced in a study of T cells in Graves' hyperthyroidism and ophthalmopathy. Amplification targeted TCR beta CDR3 regions from RNA transcripts. TCR CDR3 regions were first amplified by RT-PCR with HTBI primers. TCRdb processed the multiplex PCR reads anew with MiXCR; each CDR3 protein has one entry. The sample includes a few hundred thousand distinct CDR3 sequences, around 14% of them seen just once. The material sequenced was blood. All receptors derive from a woman aged 18-29 years with Graves' hyperthyroidism that later progressed to Graves' ophthalmopathy.

Comments on this clonotype: A much larger clone lies one base from this, so it may be a read error. The missing conserved phenylalanine or tryptophan at the end of this CDR3 makes a read error likely. The chain couples TRBV20-1 to TRBJ1-5, with a possible D match to TRBD1 (5 bases). The V end was cut by 6 bases, the J end by 4 bases, with 19 bases between. The CDR3 contains 15 residues. The germline gives CDR1 DFQATT, CDR2 SNEGSKA (reference sequence). CDR3 in DNA: TGCAGTGCCAGACCCGGGACGGTAGGGAATCAGCCCCAGCATTCT. It codes for CSARPGTVGNQPQHS.

This clonotype appeared many times. The rearrangement joins TRBV27 to TRBJ1-6, with 9 bases matching TRBD1. The V and J ends lost 5 bases and 6 bases, in that order; junction bases with no gene match: 2. The CDR3 has 14 residues. Germline assignment: CDR1 MNHEY and CDR2 SMNVEV (reference sequence). CDR3 sequence reads: CASSRDRANSPLHF. The CDR3 nucleotides are TGTGCCAGCAGTCGGGACAGGGCTAATTCACCCCTCCACTTT.

This clonotype showed up many times. This chain's CDR3 is CASSLEPLSAYEQYF. The CDR3 DNA sequence: TGTGCCAGCAGCCTCGAACCGCTAAGCGCCTACGAGCAGTACTTC. The chain combines TRBV11-2 with TRBJ2-7; no definite D call. Per the germline V gene, CDR1 is SGHAT and CDR2 is FQNNGV. V shed 5 bases and J shed 2 bases, with 16 bases lying between them. The length of the CDR3 is 15 residues.

This chain joins TRBV28 and TRBJ1-5; the D is unclear. There are 15 residues in the CDR3. Germline-derived CDR1 and CDR2 are MDHEN and SYDVKM. Trimming left V 5 bases short and J 0 bases short, with 11 bases between. CDR3: CASSMDLDSNQPQHF. Written as DNA, the CDR3 is TGTGCCAGCAGTATGGACCTGGATAGCAATCAGCCCCAGCATTTT.

The rearrangement links TRBV30 to TRBJ2-7; maybe TRBD2 (5 bases). Per germline, CDR1 GTSNPN and CDR2 SVGIG (reference sequence). This CDR3 has 12 amino acids. With 1 base removed from V and 3 bases from J, the gap between germline ends came to 7 bases. CDR3 sequence: CAWSGTGYEQYF. The CDR3 nucleotides read TGTGCCTGGAGTGGGACTGGCTACGAGCAGTACTTC.

The chain recombines TRBV18 with TRBJ2-2; 11 nucleotides match TRBD2. Germline-derived CDR1 and CDR2 are KGHSH and LQKENI. This CDR3 region has 16 residues. V shed 5 bases and J 3 bases; nucleotides not matched to a gene: 5. This CDR3 is CASSVTSGEYTGELFF. The CDR3 DNA follows: TGTGCCAGCTCAGTGACTAGCGGGGAATACACCGGGGAGCTGTTTTTT.

This clonotype was observed a handful of times. V is TRBV20-1 and J is TRBJ1-5; D unclear. Germline-derived CDR1 and CDR2 are DFQATT and SNEGSKA (reference sequence). V shed 2 bases and J shed 3 bases, with 8 bases lying between them. The CDR3 loop spans 13 amino acids. The DNA for the CDR3 is TGCAGTGCTAGACGCCGGTACAATCAGCCCCAGCATTTT. Amino acid sequence: CSARRRYNQPQHF.

This clonotype was detected many times. The V call is TRBV7-2, the J call TRBJ2-7; 10 bases are shared with TRBD1. Trimming removed 5 bases from V and 1 base from J; junction bases left unmatched: 8. CDR1 and CDR2 from the germline V gene are SGHTA and FQGNSA. CDR3 size: 16 residues. The CDR3 here is CASSQRQGAPSYEQYF. CDR3 nucleotides: TGTGCCAGCAGCCAAAGACAGGGGGCACCTTCCTACGAGCAGTACTTC.

At least ten counts were recorded for this clonotype. This chain links TRBV6-1 with TRBJ2-3, with TRBD1 matching over 9 bases. CDR1 and CDR2 (germline): MNHNS, SASEGT. The V gene end was trimmed by 8 bases and the J gene end by 6 bases; junction bases not matched to a gene: 6. The CDR3 length is 13 residues. This CDR3 is CASDGTGMDTQYF. CDR3 DNA sequence: TGTGCCAGCGACGGGACAGGGATGGATACGCAGTATTTT.

Concerning this clonotype itself: A much larger clone is a single base away; this may be a read error. The gene calls are TRBV6-1 and TRBJ1-1, with TRBD1 matching over 10 bases. The CDR3 contains 15 residues. Per germline, CDR1 MNHNS and CDR2 SASEGT. After removal of 5 bases from V and 4 bases from J, the junction contained 7 bases not matched to a gene. The CDR3 loop is CASSQQDRGTTEAFF. CDR3 DNA sequence: TGTGCCAGCAGTCAACAGGACAGGGGGACCACTGAAGCTTTCTTT.

The V call is TRBV19, the J call TRBJ2-1; 12 bases are shared with TRBD2. Trimming took 5 bases from V and 4 from J; bases not matched to a gene: 6. The length of the CDR3 is 16 residues. Germline values: CDR1 LNHDA, CDR2 SQIVND (reference sequence). The CDR3 DNA reads TGTGCCAGTAGTGTCCTAGCGGGAGGGTGGTACAATGAGCAGTTCTTC. Its translation is CASSVLAGGWYNEQFF.

This clonotype was detected only a few times. The V and J genes are TRBV5-4 and TRBJ2-7, with 9 bases aligning to TRBD2. Trimming removed 4 bases from V and 5 bases from J; junction bases left unmatched: 13. The CDR3 runs to 16 residues. Per germline, CDR1 SGHNT and CDR2 YYREEE (reference sequence). In DNA, the CDR3 is TGTGCCAGCAGCGTAGGAACTACGGGACTAGCCGACGAGCAGTACTTC. This translates into CASSVGTTGLADEQYF.

This clonotype was seen repeatedly, ten times or more. This chain connects TRBV5-1 to TRBJ2-2; the match to TRBD2 covers 10 bases. The CDR3 contains 16 residues. Trimming removed 4 bases from V and 5 bases from J; junction bases left unmatched: 8. The germline CDR1 and CDR2 sequences are SGHRS and YFSETQ. The CDR3 here is CASSGGLASRTGELFF. In DNA, the CDR3 is TGCGCCAGCAGCGGGGGACTAGCGAGTAGGACCGGGGAGCTGTTTTTT. Full variable domain (outside the CDR3, taken from reference TRBV5-1 and TRBJ2-2): KAGVTQTPRYLIKTRGQQVTLSCSPISGHRSVSWYQQTPGQGLQFLFEYFSETQRNKGNFPGRFSGRQFSNSRSEMNVSTLELGDSALYLCASSGGLASRTGELFFGEGSRLTVL.

This clonotype was seen many times. The CDR3 here is CASSISGMIGNEQFF. Written as DNA, the CDR3 is TGTGCCAGCAGCATTAGCGGGATGATTGGCAATGAGCAGTTCTTC. The chain joins TRBV28 to TRBJ2-1; 8 bases are shared with TRBD2. Trimming removed 6 bases from V and 6 bases from J; junction bases left unmatched: 10. This CDR3 spans 15 amino acids. Germline V gene sequence: CDR1 MDHEN, CDR2 SYDVKM.

This clonotype appeared many times. V gene TRBV30 combines with J gene TRBJ2-7; D could derive from TRBD1 or TRBD2 (6 bases each). Germline V gene data show CDR1 as GTSNPN and CDR2 as SVGIG (reference sequence). V lost 0 bases and J 4 bases, leaving 13 bases between the germline ends. The CDR3 length is 14 residues. CDR3 sequence reads: CAWSVSGAGYEQYF. CDR3 bases: TGTGCCTGGAGTGTCTCGGGGGCGGGTTACGAGCAGTACTTC. Supplemented by reference TRBV30 and TRBJ2-7, the full variable domain reads SQTIHQWPATLVQPVGSPLSLECTVEGTSNPNLYWYRQAAGRGLQLLFYSVGIGQISSEVPQNLSASRPQDRQFILSSKKLLLSDSGFYLCAWSVSGAGYEQYFGPGTRLTVT.

At least ten counts were recorded for this clonotype. This chain joins TRBV28 and TRBJ1-2, with 8 bases matching TRBD1. The J segment lost 4 bases and the V segment lost 3 bases, leaving 7 bases of the junction unmatched. The CDR3 is made up of 15 amino acids. Germline CDR1 reads MDHEN; CDR2 reads SYDVKM. CDR3 nucleotide sequence: TGTGCCAGCAGTTTGGGCAGGGGGCTGGGCTATGGCTACACCTTC. Translating it yields CASSLGRGLGYGYTF.

Written as DNA, the CDR3 is TGTGCCAGCAGCGAGACTCCTAGGTACGAGCAGTACTTC. It translates to CASSETPRYEQYF. The J gene is TRBJ2-7, the V gene TRBV7-2; no clear D. CDR1 is SGHTA and CDR2 is FQGNSA in the germline V gene. V was clipped by 5 bases and J by 4 bases, with 12 bases between them. The CDR3 totals 13 residues.

This clonotype was seen a few times. The V and J genes are TRBV2 and TRBJ1-4; D might be TRBD1 (5 bases). The germline CDR1 and CDR2 sequences are SNHLY and FYNNEI. V was pared by 6 bases and J by 8 bases, with 16 bases between. The CDR3 runs 14 residues. DNA of the CDR3: TGTGCCAGCAGGGGGGATGGGGAGTCCGAAAAACTGTTTTTT. It codes for CASRGDGESEKLFF.

This clonotype was picked up many times. This chain joins TRBV11-2 and TRBJ2-7; TRBD2 matches at 8 bases. The V and J ends lost 4 bases and 3 bases, in that order; junction bases with no gene match: 11. Germline V gives CDR1 SGHAT, CDR2 FQNNGV. This CDR3 region has 16 residues. The CDR3 sequence is CASSSIRGGRFYEQYF. The DNA of the CDR3 is TGTGCCAGCAGCTCGATTAGGGGCGGGAGGTTCTACGAGCAGTACTTC.

This clonotype came up many times. The chain links TRBV12-3 or TRBV12-4 to TRBJ1-4; D not resolved. V was trimmed by 5 bases and J by 6 bases, leaving 13 bases between them. This CDR3 has 14 amino acids. As DNA, the CDR3 is TGTGCCAGCAGTCTACGACGAAGCGATGAAAAACTGTTTTTT. This translates into CASSLRRSDEKLFF.

The table lists this clonotype with many counts. The chain employs TRBV27 and TRBJ2-1; weak D call: TRBD2 (5 bases). The V end lost 8 bases, the J end lost 0 bases, and 17 bases lay between the germline ends. This CDR3 is built from 16 residues. The V gene's germline CDR1 is MNHEY and CDR2 SMNVEV (reference sequence). Here the CDR3 DNA reads TGTGCCAGCCTCGCCGGCGGGCTGGCCTCCTACAATGAGCAGTTCTTC. This encodes CASLAGGLASYNEQFF.

A word on this clonotype: A read error may produce the germline difference seen at one junction end. This chain connects TRBV20-1 to TRBJ2-1; no definite D call. CDR1 DFQATT and CDR2 SNEGSKA come from the germline V gene (reference sequence). The CDR3 consists of 12 residues. The CDR3 sequence: CSYVSSYNDQFF. The CDR3 DNA reads TGCAGTTATGTTAGCTCCTACAATGACCAGTTCTTC.

This clonotype has at least ten counts. The chain is built from TRBV28 and TRBJ2-4; 8 bases line up with TRBD1. Losses at the gene ends were 10 bases for V and 4 bases for J; bases not matched to a gene: 6. CDR3 length: 13 residues. The germline CDR1 and CDR2 sequences are MDHEN and SYDVKM. DNA of the CDR3: TGTGCCACCACAGGGGGATGGAAAAACATTCAGTACTTC. Its protein is CATTGGWKNIQYF.